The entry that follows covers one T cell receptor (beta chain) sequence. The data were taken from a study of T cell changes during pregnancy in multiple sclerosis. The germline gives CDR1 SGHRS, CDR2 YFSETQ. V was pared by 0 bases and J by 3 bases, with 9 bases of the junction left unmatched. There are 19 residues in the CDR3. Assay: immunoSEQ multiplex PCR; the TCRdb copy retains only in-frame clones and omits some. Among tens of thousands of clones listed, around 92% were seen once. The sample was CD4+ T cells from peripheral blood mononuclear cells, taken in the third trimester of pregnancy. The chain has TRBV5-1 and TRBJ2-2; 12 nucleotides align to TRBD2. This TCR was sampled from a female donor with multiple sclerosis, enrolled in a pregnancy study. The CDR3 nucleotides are TGCGCCAGCAGCTTGGGTCCTCTAGCGGGAGGGCGGTACACCGGGGAGCTGTTTTTT. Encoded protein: CASSLGPLAGGRYTGELFF. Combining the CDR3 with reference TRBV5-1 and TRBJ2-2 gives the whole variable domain KAGVTQTPRYLIKTRGQQVTLSCSPISGHRSVSWYQQTPGQGLQFLFEYFSETQRNKGNFPGRFSGRQFSNSRSEMNVSTLELGDSALYLCASSLGPLAGGRYTGELFFGEGSRLTVL.